The clone carrying this TCR beta chain turned up a few times. Its antigen remains unknown. The data originate from a study of T cell responses to AZD1222 COVID-19 vaccine. Study results and caveats: Repertoire sampling was restricted to post-peak T cell response timepoints. At 160-218 and 743-854, vaccine-associated CD4 TCRs were dominant, and they spanned spike.

Germline V lookup: CDR1 SGHTA, CDR2 FQGNSA. This CDR3 comprises 16 residues. V was pared by 1 base and J by 4 bases, with 5 bases of the junction left unmatched. Measured with immunoSEQ multiplex PCR; TCRdb has only the in-frame clones, and not every one. The sample comprises 250,000 to 300,000 clones, 94% of which are singletons, and about 0.5% rests with the top ten. The sequences come from peripheral blood, collected 28 days after the second AZD1222 dose. The TCR sequence derives from an adult who received the AZD1222 COVID-19 vaccine. The chain is built from TRBV7-2 and TRBJ2-7; 12 nucleotides match TRBD2. The CDR3 here is CASSLVPTSGRYEQYF. The CDR3 bases are TGTGCCAGCAGCTTAGTCCCTACTAGCGGGAGGTACGAGCAGTACTTC. The full variable domain, completed using reference TRBV7-2 and TRBJ2-7, is GAGVSQSPSNKVTEKGKDVELRCDPISGHTALYWYRQSLGQGLEFLIYFQGNSAPDKSGLPSDRFSAERTGGSVSTLTIQRTQQEDSAVYLCASSLVPTSGRYEQYFGPGTRLTVT.